This T cell receptor (beta chain) originates from a study of cytomegalovirus exposure and HLA in healthy donors. This clone was counted between two and nine times. Vbeta (60) and Jbeta (13) primers were used in the PCR. Sequencing was performed with immunoSEQ multiplex PCR; in TCRdb, only in-frame clones are kept and a portion is missing. Of 160,000 or so clones listed, roughly four fifths are singletons. CDR1 is LGHNT and CDR2 is FRNRAP in the germline V gene. V was pared by 0 bases and J by 3 bases, with 10 bases of the junction left unmatched. The CDR3 is 18 amino acids. The receptor comes from a man aged 55 to 70 in good health and CMV-seronegative. V is TRBV12-5 and J is TRBJ2-1; 8 bases map to TRBD1. Sequenced material: PBMCs. This CDR3 is CASGLVARDRIFYNEQFF. CDR3 bases: TGTGCTAGTGGTTTGGTTGCCCGGGACAGGATCTTCTACAATGAGCAGTTCTTC.